The TCR beta chain under discussion was sequenced for a study of post-analysis software for immune sequencing data. Study-wide context: The cohort encompassed relapsing-remitting, secondary progressive and progressive-relapsing multiple sclerosis disease courses.

The CDR3 consists of 15 residues. Per germline, CDR1 MDHEN and CDR2 SYDVKM. The V gene lost 2 bases and the J gene lost 4 bases, with 14 bases spanning the gap. Prepared TCR beta cDNA libraries contained unique molecular identifiers. cDNA molecules numbering around 450,000 came from roughly 1 to 10 million T cells. TCRdb recomputed calls from the PCR reads with MiXCR, one row per CDR3 protein. The sample lists some 500,000 distinct CDR3 sequences, roughly 45% occurring once. As regards this clonotype: Its antigen is currently unknown.

Findings and caveats of the study: Compared against controls, patients with multiple sclerosis displayed significantly lower normalized Chao1 diversity. TRBV5-6, TRBV5-1 and TRBV20-1 belonged to a set of roughly five TRBV segments that were more frequent in patients than controls. Strong co-clustering by F measure was evident for samples that had been prepared in the same batch.

The chain carries TRBV28 and TRBJ1-2, with TRBD1 as a possible D gene (5 bases). The sequence derives from a girl under 18 with multiple sclerosis. Sequences were obtained from blood. CDR3 in DNA: TGTGCCAGCAGTTTAAGGCCGACAGCTAGCTATGGCTACACCTTC. Amino acid sequence: CASSLRPTASYGYTF.